The rows below give T cell receptor beta chains drawn from one sample of a study of T cell responses to AZD1222 COVID-19 vaccine. Produced via immunoSEQ multiplex PCR; TCRdb's table is partial and in-frame only. The sample consists of about 150,000 clones, about 91% of them appearing once. The material sequenced was peripheral blood, taken on day 0 of AZD1222 vaccination. These receptor sequences come from an adult in good health. Both conserved end residues are part of each CDR3. The D gene is left open where the match is weak. Size tells how often a clone was seen (once, few, many) or the class of an expanded clone, and some rows leave it out.

d_call: NA
j_call: TRBJ1-2
clone_size: NA
cdr3_length: 14
v_call: TRBV5-1
cdr3_aa: CASSLQRAEYGYTF
cdr3_nt: TGCGCCAGCAGCTTGCAAAGGGCGGAGTATGGCTACACCTTC

d_call: NA
j_call: TRBJ1-1
clone_size: NA
cdr3_length: 14
v_call: TRBV7-9
cdr3_aa: CASSLVVENTEAFF
cdr3_nt: TGTGCCAGCAGCTTAGTTGTGGAGAACACTGAAGCTTTCTTT

d_call: NA
j_call: TRBJ1-2
clone_size: NA
cdr3_length: 15
v_call: TRBV6-5
cdr3_aa: CASRHGQTYNYGYTF
cdr3_nt: TGTGCCAGCAGACATGGACAGACTTATAACTATGGCTACACCTTC

d_call: NA
j_call: TRBJ2-1
clone_size: NA
cdr3_length: 15
v_call: TRBV27
cdr3_aa: CASSLSPPGPNEQFF
cdr3_nt: TGTGCCAGCAGTTTATCCCCCCCGGGCCCCAATGAGCAGTTCTTC

d_call: NA
j_call: TRBJ2-3
clone_size: NA
cdr3_length: 19
v_call: TRBV4-3
cdr3_aa: CASSQFSGSAGHFTDTQYF
cdr3_nt: TGCGCCAGCAGCCAATTTTCGGGCTCGGCAGGCCACTTCACAGATACGCAGTATTTT

d_call: TRBD1
j_call: TRBJ2-6
clone_size: NA
cdr3_length: 18
v_call: TRBV24-1
cdr3_aa: CATSDFAGGVSGANVLTF
cdr3_nt: TGTGCCACCAGTGATTTTGCAGGGGGCGTCTCTGGGGCCAACGTCCTGACTTTC

d_call: NA
j_call: TRBJ1-4
clone_size: NA
cdr3_length: 13
v_call: TRBV10-1
cdr3_aa: CASSEEYNEKLFF
cdr3_nt: TGCGCCAGCAGTGAGGAATATAATGAAAAACTGTTTTTT

d_call: NA
j_call: TRBJ2-1
clone_size: NA
cdr3_length: 11
v_call: TRBV20-1
cdr3_aa: CSASERDEQFF
cdr3_nt: TGCAGTGCTAGTGAGCGGGATGAGCAGTTCTTC

d_call: TRBD1
j_call: TRBJ2-1
clone_size: NA
cdr3_length: 15
v_call: TRBV27
cdr3_aa: CASSFETGDYNEQFF
cdr3_nt: TGTGCCAGCAGTTTTGAGACAGGGGACTACAATGAGCAGTTCTTC

d_call: NA
j_call: TRBJ1-2
clone_size: NA
cdr3_length: 15
v_call: TRBV19
cdr3_aa: CASKQDRTFNYGYTF
cdr3_nt: TGTGCCAGTAAGCAAGACAGAACATTTAACTATGGCTACACCTTC

d_call: NA
j_call: TRBJ1-5
clone_size: NA
cdr3_length: 18
v_call: TRBV19
cdr3_aa: CASSILALGRFSNQPQHF
cdr3_nt: TGTGCCAGTAGTATCTTAGCTTTAGGAAGATTTAGCAATCAGCCCCAGCATTTT

d_call: NA
j_call: TRBJ2-3
clone_size: NA
cdr3_length: 15
v_call: TRBV28
cdr3_aa: CASNLPPGKGDTQYF
cdr3_nt: TGTGCCAGCAACCTACCCCCGGGGAAGGGGGATACGCAGTATTTT

d_call: NA
j_call: TRBJ1-1
clone_size: NA
cdr3_length: 16
v_call: TRBV7-2
cdr3_aa: CASSLAIRQPNTEAFF
cdr3_nt: TGTGCCAGCAGCTTAGCGATACGACAGCCGAACACTGAAGCTTTCTTT

d_call: NA
j_call: TRBJ2-1
clone_size: NA
cdr3_length: 14
v_call: TRBV7-2
cdr3_aa: CASSLDGVVNEQFF
cdr3_nt: TGTGCCAGCAGCTTAGATGGTGTGGTAAATGAGCAGTTCTTC

d_call: NA
j_call: TRBJ1-1
clone_size: NA
cdr3_length: 16
v_call: TRBV24-1
cdr3_aa: CATSGETPPGGTEAFF
cdr3_nt: TGTGCCACCAGTGGCGAAACTCCTCCTGGGGGCACTGAAGCTTTCTTT

d_call: TRBD1
j_call: TRBJ2-1
clone_size: NA
cdr3_length: 16
v_call: TRBV7-9
cdr3_aa: CASSPRDRGAYNEQFF
cdr3_nt: TGTGCCAGCAGCCCGCGGGACAGGGGCGCCTACAATGAGCAGTTCTTC

d_call: NA
j_call: TRBJ1-3
clone_size: NA
cdr3_length: 17
v_call: TRBV9
cdr3_aa: CASSGKNREISGNTIYF
cdr3_nt: TGTGCCAGCAGCGGAAAAAACAGGGAGATCTCTGGAAACACCATATATTTT

d_call: TRBD1
j_call: TRBJ2-7
clone_size: NA
cdr3_length: 15
v_call: TRBV28
cdr3_aa: CASSLVTGFHYEQYF
cdr3_nt: TGTGCCAGCAGTTTAGTGACAGGGTTCCACTACGAGCAGTACTTC

d_call: TRBD1
j_call: TRBJ2-1
clone_size: NA
cdr3_length: 17
v_call: TRBV7-6
cdr3_aa: CASSLFPRDSSYNEQFF
cdr3_nt: TGTGCCAGCAGCTTATTTCCCCGGGACAGCTCCTACAATGAGCAGTTCTTC

d_call: NA
j_call: TRBJ1-1
clone_size: once
cdr3_length: 12
v_call: TRBV14
cdr3_aa: CASSQENSEAFF
cdr3_nt: TGTGCCAGCAGCCAAGAGAACAGTGAAGCTTTCTTT

d_call: TRBD1
j_call: TRBJ1-2
clone_size: NA
cdr3_length: 16
v_call: TRBV6-5
cdr3_aa: CASSYSVSDRGIGYTF
cdr3_nt: TGTGCCAGCAGTTACTCGGTTTCGGACAGGGGGATAGGCTACACCTTC

d_call: TRBD1
j_call: TRBJ1-2
clone_size: few
cdr3_length: 13
v_call: TRBV13
cdr3_aa: CASSLRTGRGYTF
cdr3_nt: TGTGCCAGCAGCCTAAGGACAGGGCGCGGCTACACCTTC

d_call: TRBD1
j_call: TRBJ1-3
clone_size: NA
cdr3_length: 16
v_call: TRBV7-2
cdr3_aa: CASSITGTGGGNTIYF
cdr3_nt: TGTGCCAGCAGCATCACCGGGACAGGGGGCGGAAACACCATATATTTT

d_call: NA
j_call: TRBJ1-3
clone_size: NA
cdr3_length: 16
v_call: TRBV6-6
cdr3_aa: CASSYPTGISGNTIYF
cdr3_nt: TGTGCCAGCAGTTACCCGACAGGCATCTCTGGAAACACCATATATTTT

d_call: TRBD1
j_call: TRBJ1-1
clone_size: NA
cdr3_length: 13
v_call: TRBV5-1
cdr3_aa: CASSLRTGTEAFF
cdr3_nt: TGCGCCAGCAGCTTACGGACAGGGACTGAAGCTTTCTTT

d_call: TRBD1
j_call: TRBJ2-7
clone_size: once
cdr3_length: 15
v_call: TRBV7-9
cdr3_aa: CASSFTGTGSGEQYF
cdr3_nt: TGTGCCAGCAGCTTCACCGGGACAGGGAGTGGCGAGCAGTACTTC

d_call: NA
j_call: TRBJ1-5
clone_size: few
cdr3_length: 14
v_call: TRBV24-1
cdr3_aa: CATSKGGLNQPQHF
cdr3_nt: TGTGCCACCAGTAAAGGGGGTCTCAATCAGCCCCAGCATTTT

d_call: TRBD2
j_call: TRBJ2-5
clone_size: NA
cdr3_length: 16
v_call: TRBV6-2/TRBV6-3
cdr3_aa: CASSGMVAGDEETQYF
cdr3_nt: TGTGCCAGCAGTGGGATGGTGGCGGGAGATGAAGAGACCCAGTACTTC

d_call: NA
j_call: TRBJ1-1
clone_size: NA
cdr3_length: 14
v_call: TRBV6-6
cdr3_aa: CASSYSRTATEAFF
cdr3_nt: TGTGCCAGCAGTTACTCGCGGACAGCGACTGAAGCTTTCTTT

d_call: NA
j_call: TRBJ1-1
clone_size: NA
cdr3_length: 15
v_call: TRBV28
cdr3_aa: CASSPLHTGLTEAFF
cdr3_nt: TGTGCCAGCAGTCCTTTACACACAGGTCTCACTGAAGCTTTCTTT

d_call: TRBD2
j_call: TRBJ2-3
clone_size: NA
cdr3_length: 14
v_call: TRBV11-1
cdr3_aa: CASSRSGREHTQYF
cdr3_nt: TGTGCCAGCAGCCGTAGCGGGAGGGAACATACGCAGTATTTT

d_call: NA
j_call: TRBJ2-7
clone_size: once
cdr3_length: 16
v_call: TRBV7-2
cdr3_aa: CASSLGPLDPSYEQYF
cdr3_nt: TGTGCCAGCAGCTTAGGGCCCCTAGACCCCTCCTACGAGCAGTACTTC

d_call: TRBD1
j_call: TRBJ2-7
clone_size: NA
cdr3_length: 16
v_call: TRBV11-1
cdr3_aa: CASSLNPGQGPGEQYF
cdr3_nt: TGTGCCAGCAGCTTAAACCCGGGACAGGGTCCGGGGGAGCAGTACTTC

d_call: NA
j_call: TRBJ1-1
clone_size: NA
cdr3_length: 15
v_call: TRBV19
cdr3_aa: CASRAGGPGNTEAFF
cdr3_nt: TGTGCCAGTAGGGCTGGGGGGCCGGGGAACACTGAAGCTTTCTTT

d_call: NA
j_call: TRBJ1-2
clone_size: NA
cdr3_length: 13
v_call: TRBV27
cdr3_aa: CASSLGQGLGYTF
cdr3_nt: TGTGCCAGCAGTTTAGGGCAGGGGCTTGGCTACACCTTC

d_call: NA
j_call: TRBJ2-5
clone_size: few
cdr3_length: 15
v_call: TRBV4-3
cdr3_aa: CASSQAEGHQETQYF
cdr3_nt: TGCGCCAGCAGCCAGGCGGAGGGCCACCAAGAGACCCAGTACTTC

d_call: TRBD1
j_call: TRBJ1-5
clone_size: NA
cdr3_length: 13
v_call: TRBV7-9
cdr3_aa: CASSRDRGQPQHF
cdr3_nt: TGTGCCAGCAGCCGCGACAGGGGCCAGCCCCAGCATTTT

d_call: TRBD1
j_call: TRBJ2-3
clone_size: once
cdr3_length: 16
v_call: TRBV19
cdr3_aa: CASSKQGGDGTDTQYF
cdr3_nt: TGTGCCAGTAGTAAACAGGGGGGAGATGGCACAGATACGCAGTATTTT

d_call: NA
j_call: TRBJ1-2
clone_size: NA
cdr3_length: 12
v_call: TRBV6-5
cdr3_aa: CASKDRHYGYTF
cdr3_nt: TGTGCCAGCAAGGACAGACACTATGGCTACACCTTC

d_call: TRBD2
j_call: TRBJ2-7
clone_size: NA
cdr3_length: 18
v_call: TRBV7-2
cdr3_aa: CASSLYTLAGVGPYEQYF
cdr3_nt: TGTGCCAGCAGCTTATACACTCTAGCGGGAGTAGGGCCCTACGAGCAGTACTTC